The sequence of this T cell receptor (beta chain) was determined in a study of blood T cell repertoires in COVID-19. The repertoire was sequenced with immunoSEQ multiplex PCR; TCRdb's copy has only in-frame clones and lacks some. The repertoire has a few hundred thousand clones, around four fifths of them found once; the top ten carry about 4.8%. Which cohort a participant joined came from the clinical history participants gave. Symptom resolution, clearance, or two negative PCRs marked donors in Cohort 3 as recovered. Trimming took off 0 bases at V and 9 bases at J, with 16 bases between the two ends. The CDR3 length is 15 residues. CDR1 is SGHRS and CDR2 is YFSETQ in the germline V gene.

The clonotype originates from a woman in her forties or fifties who had recovered from COVID-19. The V gene is TRBV5-1, the J gene TRBJ2-1, with a tentative D call TRBD2 (6 bases). Sequenced sample: PBMCs or T cells enriched from blood (not recorded which). The CDR3 DNA reads TGCGCCAGCAGCTTGGGACTAGTAGGATTCGGTGAGCAGTTCTTC. This encodes CASSLGLVGFGEQFF.